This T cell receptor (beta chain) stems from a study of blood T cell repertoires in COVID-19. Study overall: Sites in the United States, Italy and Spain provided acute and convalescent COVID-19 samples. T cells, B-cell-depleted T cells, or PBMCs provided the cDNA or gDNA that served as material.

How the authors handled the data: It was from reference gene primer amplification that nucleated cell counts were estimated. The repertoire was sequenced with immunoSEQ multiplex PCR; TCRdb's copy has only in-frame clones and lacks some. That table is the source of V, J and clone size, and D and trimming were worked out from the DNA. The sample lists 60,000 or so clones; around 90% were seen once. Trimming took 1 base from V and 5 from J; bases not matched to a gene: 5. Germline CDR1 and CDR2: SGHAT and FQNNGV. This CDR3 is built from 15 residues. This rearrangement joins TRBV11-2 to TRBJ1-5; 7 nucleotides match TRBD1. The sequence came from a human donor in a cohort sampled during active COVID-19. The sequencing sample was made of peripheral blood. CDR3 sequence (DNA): TGTGCCAGCAGCTTAGTCCAGGGGGGCGATCAGCCCCAGCATTTT. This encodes CASSLVQGGDQPQHF.